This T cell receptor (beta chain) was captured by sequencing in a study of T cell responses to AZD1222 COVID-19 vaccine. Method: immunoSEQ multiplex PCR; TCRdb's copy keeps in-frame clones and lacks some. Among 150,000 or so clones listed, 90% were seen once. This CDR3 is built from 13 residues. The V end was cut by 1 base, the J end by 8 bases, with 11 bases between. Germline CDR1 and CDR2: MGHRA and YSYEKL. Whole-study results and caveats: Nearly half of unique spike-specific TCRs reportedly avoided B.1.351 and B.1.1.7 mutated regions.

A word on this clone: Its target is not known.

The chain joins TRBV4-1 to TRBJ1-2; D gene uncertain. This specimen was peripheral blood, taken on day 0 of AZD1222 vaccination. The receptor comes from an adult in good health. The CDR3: CASSQGFSGGYTF. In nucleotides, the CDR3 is TGCGCCAGCAGCCAAGGGTTTTCGGGAGGCTACACCTTC.